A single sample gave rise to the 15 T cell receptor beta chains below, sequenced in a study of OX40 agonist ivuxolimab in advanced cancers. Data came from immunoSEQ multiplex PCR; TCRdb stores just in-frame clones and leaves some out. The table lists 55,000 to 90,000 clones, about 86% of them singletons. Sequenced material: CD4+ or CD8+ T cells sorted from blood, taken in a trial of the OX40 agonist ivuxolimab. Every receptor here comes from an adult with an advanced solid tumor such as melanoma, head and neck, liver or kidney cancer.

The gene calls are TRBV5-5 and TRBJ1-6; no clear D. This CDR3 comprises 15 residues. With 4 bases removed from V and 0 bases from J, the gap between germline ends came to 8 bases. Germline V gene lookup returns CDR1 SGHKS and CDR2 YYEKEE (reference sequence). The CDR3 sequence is CASSPESSYNSPLHF. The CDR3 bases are TGTGCCAGCAGCCCAGAGAGCTCCTATAATTCACCCCTCCACTTT. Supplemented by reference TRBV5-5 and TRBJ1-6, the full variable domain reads DAGVTQSPTHLIKTRGQQVTLRCSPISGHKSVSWYQQVLGQGPQFIFQYYEKEERGRGNFPDRFSARQFPNYSSELNVNALLLGDSALYLCASSPESSYNSPLHFGNGTRLTVT.

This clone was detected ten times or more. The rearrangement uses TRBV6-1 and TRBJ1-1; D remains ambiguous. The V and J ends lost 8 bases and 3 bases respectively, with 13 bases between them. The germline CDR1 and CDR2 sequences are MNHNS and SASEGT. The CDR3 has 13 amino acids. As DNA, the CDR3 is TGTGCCAGCTACAGTTTACGGGACACTGAAGCTTTCTTT. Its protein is CASYSLRDTEAFF.

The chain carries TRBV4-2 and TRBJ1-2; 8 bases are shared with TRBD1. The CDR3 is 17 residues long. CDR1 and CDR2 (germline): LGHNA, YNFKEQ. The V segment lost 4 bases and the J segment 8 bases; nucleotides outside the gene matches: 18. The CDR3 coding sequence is TGTGCCAGCAGCCCCGCCGGTATTGGACAGGGAGAATCCGGCTACACCTTC. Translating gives CASSPAGIGQGESGYTF.

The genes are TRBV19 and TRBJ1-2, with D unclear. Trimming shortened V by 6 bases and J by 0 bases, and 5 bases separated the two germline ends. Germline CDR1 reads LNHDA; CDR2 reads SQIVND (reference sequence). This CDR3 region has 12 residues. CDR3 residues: CASSTSNYGYTF. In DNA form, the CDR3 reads TGTGCCAGTAGCACCTCTAACTATGGCTACACCTTC.

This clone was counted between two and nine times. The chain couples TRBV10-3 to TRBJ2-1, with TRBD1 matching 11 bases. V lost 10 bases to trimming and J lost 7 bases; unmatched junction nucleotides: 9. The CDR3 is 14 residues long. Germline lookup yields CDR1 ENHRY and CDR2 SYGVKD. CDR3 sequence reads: CATFRDRGVNEQFF. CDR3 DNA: TGTGCCACTTTCCGGGACAGGGGGGTAAATGAGCAGTTCTTC.

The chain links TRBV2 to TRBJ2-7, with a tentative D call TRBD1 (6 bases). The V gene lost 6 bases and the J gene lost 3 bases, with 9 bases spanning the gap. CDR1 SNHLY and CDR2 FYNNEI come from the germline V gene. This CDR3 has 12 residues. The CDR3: CASRGAGYEQYF. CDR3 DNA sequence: TGTGCCAGCAGGGGGGCCGGCTACGAGCAGTACTTC.

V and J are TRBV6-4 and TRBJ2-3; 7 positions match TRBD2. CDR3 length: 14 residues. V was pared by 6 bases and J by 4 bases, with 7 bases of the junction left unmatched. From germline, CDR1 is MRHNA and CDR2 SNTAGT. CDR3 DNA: TGTGCCAGCAGACGGGACTACAATGCAGATACGCAGTATTTT. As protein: CASRRDYNADTQYF.

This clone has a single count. CDR3 in amino acids: CASSPQGAFYEQYF. The DNA for the CDR3 is TGTGCCAGCAGCCCACAGGGGGCGTTTTACGAGCAGTACTTC. The rearrangement joins TRBV7-9 to TRBJ2-7; 9 nucleotides agree with TRBD1. With V trimmed by 5 bases and J by 4 bases, 6 bases remained unmatched. This CDR3 is built from 14 residues. Germline values: CDR1 SEHNR, CDR2 FQNEAQ (reference sequence).

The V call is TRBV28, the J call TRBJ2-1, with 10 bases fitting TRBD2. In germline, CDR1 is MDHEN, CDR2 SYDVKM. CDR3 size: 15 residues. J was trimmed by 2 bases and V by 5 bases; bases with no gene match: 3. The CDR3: CASSRLAGAYNEQFF. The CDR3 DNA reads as TGTGCCAGCAGTCGCCTAGCGGGGGCCTACAATGAGCAGTTCTTC.

In DNA, the CDR3 is TGTGCCAGCAGTTCACCCACCCCTACGTTGAACAATGCGGATACGCAGTATTTT. Its protein is CASSSPTPTLNNADTQYF. The chain couples TRBV28 to TRBJ2-3, with D hard to call. V gave up 4 bases and J gave up 6 bases, with 26 bases separating them. In germline, CDR1 is MDHEN, CDR2 SYDVKM. The CDR3 spans 18 residues.

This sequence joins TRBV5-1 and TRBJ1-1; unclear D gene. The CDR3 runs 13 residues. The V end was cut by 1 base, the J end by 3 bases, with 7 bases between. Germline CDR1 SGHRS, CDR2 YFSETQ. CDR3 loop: CASSLPPHTEAFF. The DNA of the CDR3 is TGCGCCAGCAGCTTGCCACCACACACTGAAGCTTTCTTT. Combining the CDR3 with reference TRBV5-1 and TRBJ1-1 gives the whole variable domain KAGVTQTPRYLIKTRGQQVTLSCSPISGHRSVSWYQQTPGQGLQFLFEYFSETQRNKGNFPGRFSGRQFSNSRSEMNVSTLELGDSALYLCASSLPPHTEAFFGQGTRLTVV.

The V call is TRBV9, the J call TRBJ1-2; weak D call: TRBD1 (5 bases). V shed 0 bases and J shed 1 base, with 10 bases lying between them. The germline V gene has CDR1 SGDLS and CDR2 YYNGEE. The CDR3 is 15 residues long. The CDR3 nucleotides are TGTGCCAGCAGCGTAGAAGACAGCAATAACTATGGCTACACCTTC. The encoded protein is CASSVEDSNNYGYTF. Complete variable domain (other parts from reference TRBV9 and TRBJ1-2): DSGVTQTPKHLITATGQRVTLRCSPRSGDLSVYWYQQSLDQGLQFLIQYYNGEERAKGNILERFSAQQFPDLHSELNLSSLELGDSALYFCASSVEDSNNYGYTFGSGTRLTVV.

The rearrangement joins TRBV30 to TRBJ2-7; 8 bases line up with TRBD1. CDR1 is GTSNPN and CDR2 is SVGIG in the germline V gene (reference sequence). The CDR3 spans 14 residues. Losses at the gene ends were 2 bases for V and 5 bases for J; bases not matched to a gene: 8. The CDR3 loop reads CAWSLQGALNEQYF. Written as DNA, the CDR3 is TGTGCCTGGAGTTTGCAGGGGGCATTAAACGAGCAGTACTTC.

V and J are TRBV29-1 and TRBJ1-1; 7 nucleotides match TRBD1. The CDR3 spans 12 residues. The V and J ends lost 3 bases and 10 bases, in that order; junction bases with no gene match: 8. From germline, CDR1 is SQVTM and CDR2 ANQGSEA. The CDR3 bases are TGCAGCGTTGAGGGTTCAGGGGGGGGAGCTTTCTTT. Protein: CSVEGSGGGAFF.

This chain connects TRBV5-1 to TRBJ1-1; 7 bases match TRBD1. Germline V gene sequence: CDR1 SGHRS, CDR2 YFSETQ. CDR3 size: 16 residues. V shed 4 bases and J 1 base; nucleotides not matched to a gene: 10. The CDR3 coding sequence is TGCGCCAGCAGCCTCCACCCCGGGACAGCGAACACTGAAGCTTTCTTT. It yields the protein CASSLHPGTANTEAFF. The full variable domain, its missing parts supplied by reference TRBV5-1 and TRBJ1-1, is KAGVTQTPRYLIKTRGQQVTLSCSPISGHRSVSWYQQTPGQGLQFLFEYFSETQRNKGNFPGRFSGRQFSNSRSEMNVSTLELGDSALYLCASSLHPGTANTEAFFGQGTRLTVV.